The sequence of this T cell receptor beta chain was determined in a study of blood T cell repertoires in COVID-19. Recruits, aged about 18 to 95 years, lived in 24 US areas. The V end lost 7 bases, the J end lost 4 bases, and 15 bases lay between the germline ends. This CDR3 is 14 amino acids long. Germline lookup yields CDR1 KGHDR and CDR2 SFDVKD. Authors' processing steps: Estimation of nucleated cell counts relied on the amplification of reference gene primers. Clones were read by immunoSEQ multiplex PCR, and TCRdb kept only the in-frame ones, dropping some. The D gene and trimming were derived from the DNA, and the V and J assignments and clone size from that table. The data show fewer than 450,000 clones, roughly 90% seen once.

The clonotype was recovered from a woman aged 40 to 49 with acute COVID-19. The rearrangement uses TRBV24-1 and TRBJ1-2; D call uncertain. Input material: PBMCs or T cells enriched from blood (not recorded which). CDR3: CATRIQGAGYGYTF. In nucleotides, the CDR3 is TGTGCCACCAGAATTCAAGGTGCGGGCTATGGCTACACCTTC.